This TCR beta chain was observed in a study of beta chain features in type 1 diabetes. Study results and limitations: VDJ junctions sequenced from type 1 diabetes patients showed fewer insertions and more deletions. Cells with high TCR expression could be over-represented when cDNA is sequenced. Patients with Type 1 diabetes showed moderately but significantly shorter TCRB CDR3s in all four CD4+ subsets.

Sorting based on CD45RO/CCR7/CD25/CD127/CD95/CD27 separated CD4+ naive, central memory, regulatory and stem cell-like memory cells. The isolated RNA, all of it, was reverse transcribed, so expressed TCRB transcripts were what got sequenced. The data were produced by immunoSEQ multiplex PCR, yet TCRdb's version contains in-frame clones alone and is incomplete. Among a few hundred thousand clones listed, roughly 13% were seen once. V lost 5 bases and J lost 2, with 21 bases in between. Germline V CDR1 and CDR2: SGHTA, FQGNSA. CDR3 size: 17 residues. This clone was observed a handful of times. What it binds is not known.

The chain has TRBV7-2 and TRBJ2-5, with D possibly TRBD1 on 6 matching bases. What was sequenced was naive CD4+ T cells from blood. This TCR was sampled from a man between 25 and 39 years old in good health. The CDR3 reads CASSPRGWGQGQETQYF. The CDR3, as DNA: TGTGCCAGCAGCCCACGTGGCTGGGGACAAGGGCAAGAGACCCAGTACTTC.